This T cell receptor (beta chain) was recorded in a study of T cells in Graves' hyperthyroidism and ophthalmopathy (dated by TCRdb to 2018 to 2020). Looking at the study overall: Peripheral blood samples were taken at initial diagnosis, before any treatment was given. To identify distinguishing TCR V-J signatures, a discovery cohort of around 100 patients was used, comprising 40 to 45 with Graves' ophthalmopathy and 55 to 65 with stable Graves' hyperthyroidism. Prospective prediction of ophthalmopathy was tested in an independent validation cohort consisting of some 20 hyperthyroidism patients and some 17 patients who later progressed to ophthalmopathy. The roughly 91 discovery patients were randomly split 7:3 into training and test sets. In addition, the study compared T-cell repertoires in thyroid tissue and in blood from six Graves' hyperthyroidism patients. After sampling, hyperthyroidism patients received methimazole starting at 30 mg daily, and ophthalmopathy patients received high-dose intravenous methylprednisolone. TCR Vbeta CDR3 sequencing of 120 to 150 peripheral blood samples (under 45 ophthalmopathy, 75 to 85 hyperthyroidism and some 17 progressor patients) is reported in the paper.

Amplification of TCR beta CDR3 regions was carried out from RNA transcripts. For the first round of RT-PCR on the TCR CDR3, the HTBI primer set was used together with the Qiagen OneStep RT-PCR kit. Libraries were constructed in a second round of multiplex PCR, after which size selection and purification were carried out. Libraries were sequenced paired-end with 100 bp reads on an Illumina HiSeq2000. In the source study's methods: Raw data were processed with SOAPnuke, discarding reads with adapters, uncalled bases, mean Phred below 15, or no exact constant-primer or identifier match. High-quality paired reads were merged using COPE v1.2.5, and each unique nucleotide sequence was defined as a clonotype. Clonotypes were aligned to IMGT TRBV, TRBD and TRBJ reference segments using MiTCR v1.1. Analysis was restricted to V-J combinations with a frequency above 0.0001, which covered just over 98% of repertoires. The TCS score was defined as F50 (clonal expansion) divided by E x V (chaos), with BLOSUM62-based TCRdist calculated between CDR3 peptides within each V-J. Welch's t-statistics and random forest reduced roughly 540 V-J features to roughly 13, which were used in a naive Bayes classifier (R e1071). The similarity between thyroid and blood repertoires was quantified using the Morisita-Horn index. TCRdb reprocessed the public reads (quality trimming at Q25 with fastp, clone calling with MiXCR) and kept in-frame beta chains. For every CDR3 protein sequence, its rows merge into one entry that carries the most common genes and DNA. Here the V and J calls rest on TCRdb's processing, not on the authors' analysis. The sample yields roughly 800,000 distinct CDR3 sequences; around 38% were counted once. The ten largest account for more than 7% of the sample.

In regard to this clonotype: The target of this receptor is not known. No base quality values were provided; no much bigger clone lies one nucleotide off.

The paper as a whole reports these results and caveats: Blood samples also contained most of the expanded thyroid clonotypes (frequency above 0.001), which suggests that blood repertoires may reflect thyroid immune responses. No statistical method was used to set the sample size in advance, and investigators knew the group allocation. In validation, progression to ophthalmopathy was predicted by the model with 70.59% sensitivity and 72.22% specificity, a median of roughly 6 months before onset. Ophthalmopathy was separated from stable hyperthyroidism by a 13 V-J signature model, with approximately 89% sensitivity and 81% to 82% specificity obtained in cross-validation and 80%/75% obtained in testing.

Stable Graves' hyperthyroidism was defined as no progression to ophthalmopathy during 18 months of follow-up. Hyperthyroidism patients were newly diagnosed, had a disease duration of under 2 months, and were aged 18 to 65 years. Exclusion was applied to patients with uncontrolled infections, other autoimmune diseases, pregnancy or lactation. Diagnoses were based on clinical symptoms, serum thyroxine and TRAb, thyroid ultrasound and orbital computed tomography. PBMCs were isolated from more than 8 ml of fresh peripheral blood by Ficoll-Paque density gradient centrifugation. Total RNA was extracted using Trizol reagent, and RNA quality was assessed on an Agilent 2100 Bioanalyzer. The junction shows trimming of 1 base on V and 5 bases on J, plus 14 bases between the germline ends. The CDR3 goes from the cysteine to the phenylalanine over 15 residues. Just CDR3 DNA is preserved here, 45 bases in frame from base 1. CDR1 and CDR2 are drawn from the germline V gene (reference sequence): MNHEY, SMNVEV.

The specimen sequenced was blood. The rearranged chain carries TRBV27 and TRBJ2-5, with a weak D call of TRBD1 (5 bases match). The origin of this receptor is a man between 18 and 35 years old with Graves' hyperthyroidism. The bases are TGTGCCAGCAGTTTATTATCAGGGCATGGGGAGACCCAGTACTTC. Its protein is CASSLLSGHGETQYF.